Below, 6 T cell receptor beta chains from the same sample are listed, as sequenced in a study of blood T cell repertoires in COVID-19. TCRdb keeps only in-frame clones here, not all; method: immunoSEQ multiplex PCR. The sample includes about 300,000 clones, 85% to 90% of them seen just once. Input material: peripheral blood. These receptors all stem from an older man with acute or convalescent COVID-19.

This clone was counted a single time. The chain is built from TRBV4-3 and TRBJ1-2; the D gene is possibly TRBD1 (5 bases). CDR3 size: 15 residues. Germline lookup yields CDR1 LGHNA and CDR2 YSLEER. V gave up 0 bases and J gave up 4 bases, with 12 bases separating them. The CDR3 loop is CASSQEGRATYGYTF. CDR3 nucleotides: TGCGCCAGCAGCCAAGAGGGCAGGGCGACCTATGGCTACACCTTC.

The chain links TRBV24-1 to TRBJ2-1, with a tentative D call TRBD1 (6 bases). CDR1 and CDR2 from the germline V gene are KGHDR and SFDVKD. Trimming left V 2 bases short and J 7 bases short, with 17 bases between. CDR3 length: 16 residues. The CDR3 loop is CATSDSAAGAWNEQFF. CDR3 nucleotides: TGTGCCACCAGTGATTCGGCGGCAGGGGCCTGGAATGAGCAGTTCTTC.

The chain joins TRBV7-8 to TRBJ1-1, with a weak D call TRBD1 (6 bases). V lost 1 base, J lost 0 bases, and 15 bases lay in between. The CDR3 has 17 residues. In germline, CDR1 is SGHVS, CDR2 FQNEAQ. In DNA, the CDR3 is TGTGCCAGCAGCTTAGGAGGGGTGGGGGCCTTGAACACTGAAGCTTTCTTT. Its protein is CASSLGGVGALNTEAFF.

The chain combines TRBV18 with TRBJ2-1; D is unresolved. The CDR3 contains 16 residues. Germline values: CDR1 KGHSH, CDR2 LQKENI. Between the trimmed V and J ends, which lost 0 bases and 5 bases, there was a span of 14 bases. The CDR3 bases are TGTGCCAGCTCACCACCGTCCGGTTTACTCAACAATGAGCAGTTCTTC. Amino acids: CASSPPSGLLNNEQFF.

The CDR3 nucleotides are TGTGCCAGCAGCTTCAATGACAGGAGCTCTGGAAACACCATATATTTT. As protein: CASSFNDRSSGNTIYF. The chain uses TRBV7-8 and TRBJ1-3; possibly TRBD1 for D (6 bases). Germline lookup yields CDR1 SGHVS and CDR2 FQNEAQ. This CDR3 contains 16 residues. V lost 3 bases and J lost 0, with 12 bases in between. Combining the CDR3 with reference TRBV7-8 and TRBJ1-3 gives the whole variable domain GAGVSQSPRYKVAKRGQDVALRCDPISGHVSLFWYQQALGQGPEFLTYFQNEAQLDKSGLPSDRFFAERPEGSVSTLKIQRTQQEDSAVYLCASSFNDRSSGNTIYFGEGSWLTVV.

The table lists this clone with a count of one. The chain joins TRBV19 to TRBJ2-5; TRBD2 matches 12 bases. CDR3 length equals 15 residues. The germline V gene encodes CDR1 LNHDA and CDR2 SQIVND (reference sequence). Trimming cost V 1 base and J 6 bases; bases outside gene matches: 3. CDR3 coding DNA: TGTGCCAGTAGTATAGGACTAGCGGGAGTTCAGACCCAGTACTTC. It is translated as CASSIGLAGVQTQYF.